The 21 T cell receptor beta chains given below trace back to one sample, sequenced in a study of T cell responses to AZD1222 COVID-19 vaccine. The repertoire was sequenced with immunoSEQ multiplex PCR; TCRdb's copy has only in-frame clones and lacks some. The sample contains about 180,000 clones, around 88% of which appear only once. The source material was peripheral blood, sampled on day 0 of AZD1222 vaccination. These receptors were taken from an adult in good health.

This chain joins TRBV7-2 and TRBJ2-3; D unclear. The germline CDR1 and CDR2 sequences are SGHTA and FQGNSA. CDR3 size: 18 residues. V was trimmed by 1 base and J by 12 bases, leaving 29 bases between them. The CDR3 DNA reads TGTGCCAGCAGCTTAGAAGGCGATGGTCCTAGAATTATGCCAGCACAGTATTTT. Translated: CASSLEGDGPRIMPAQYF.

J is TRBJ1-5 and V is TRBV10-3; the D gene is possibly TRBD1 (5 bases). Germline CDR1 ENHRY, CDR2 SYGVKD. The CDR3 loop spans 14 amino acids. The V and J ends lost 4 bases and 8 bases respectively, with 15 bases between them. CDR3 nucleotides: TGTGCCATCAGTGCCTCAGTGAGGGGCGAGCCCCAGCATTTT. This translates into CAISASVRGEPQHF.

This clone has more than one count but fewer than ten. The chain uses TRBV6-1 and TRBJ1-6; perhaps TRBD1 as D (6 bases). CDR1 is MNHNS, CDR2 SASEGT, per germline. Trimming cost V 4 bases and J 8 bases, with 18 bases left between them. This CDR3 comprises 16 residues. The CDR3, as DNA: TGTGCCAGCAGTGTACAGGGCGGAGAAGGGTATTCACCCCTCCACTTT. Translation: CASSVQGGEGYSPLHF.

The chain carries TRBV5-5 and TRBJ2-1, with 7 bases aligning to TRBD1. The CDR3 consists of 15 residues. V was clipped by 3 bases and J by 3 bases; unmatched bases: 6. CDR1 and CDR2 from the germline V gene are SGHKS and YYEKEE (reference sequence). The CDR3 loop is CASSSSRDSYNEQFF. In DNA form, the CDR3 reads TGTGCCAGCAGCTCCTCCCGGGACAGCTACAATGAGCAGTTCTTC. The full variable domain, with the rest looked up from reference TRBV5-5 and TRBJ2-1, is DAGVTQSPTHLIKTRGQQVTLRCSPISGHKSVSWYQQVLGQGPQFIFQYYEKEERGRGNFPDRFSARQFPNYSSELNVNALLLGDSALYLCASSSSRDSYNEQFFGPGTRLTVL.

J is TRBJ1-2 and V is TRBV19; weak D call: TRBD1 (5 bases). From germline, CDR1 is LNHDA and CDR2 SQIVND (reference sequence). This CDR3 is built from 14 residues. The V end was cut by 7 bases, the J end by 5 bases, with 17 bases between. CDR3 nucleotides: TGTGCCAGTACCCCAGGCGCAGGGAATTATGGCTACACCTTC. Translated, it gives CASTPGAGNYGYTF.

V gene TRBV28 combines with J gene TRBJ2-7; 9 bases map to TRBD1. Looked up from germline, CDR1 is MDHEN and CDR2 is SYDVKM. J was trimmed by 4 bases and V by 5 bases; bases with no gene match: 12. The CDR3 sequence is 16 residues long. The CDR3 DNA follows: TGTGCCAGCAGTGACCCGGACAGGGGAAAGAGGTACGAGCAGTACTTC. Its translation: CASSDPDRGKRYEQYF.

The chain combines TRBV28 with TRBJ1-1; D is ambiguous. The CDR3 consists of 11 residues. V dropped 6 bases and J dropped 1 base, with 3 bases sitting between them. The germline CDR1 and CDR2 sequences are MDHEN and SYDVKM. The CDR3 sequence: CASRENTEAFF. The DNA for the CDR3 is TGTGCCAGCAGAGAGAACACTGAAGCTTTCTTT.

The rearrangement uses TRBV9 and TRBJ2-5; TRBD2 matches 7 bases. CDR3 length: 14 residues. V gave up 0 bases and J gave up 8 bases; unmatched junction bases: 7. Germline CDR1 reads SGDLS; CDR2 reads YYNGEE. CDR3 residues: CASSVGGRADTQYF. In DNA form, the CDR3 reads TGTGCCAGCAGCGTAGGTGGGAGGGCCGACACCCAGTACTTC.

The CDR3 is CASSLGFGGNQPQHF. CDR3 coding DNA: TGTGCCAGCAGTTTGGGTTTCGGAGGCAATCAGCCCCAGCATTTT. This chain joins TRBV28 and TRBJ1-5; D is ambiguous. CDR3 length: 15 amino acids. Trimming left V 3 bases short and J 2 bases short, with 11 bases between. Germline V gene data show CDR1 as MDHEN and CDR2 as SYDVKM.

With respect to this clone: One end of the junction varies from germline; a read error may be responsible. CDR3 amino acids: CASSLVLQRFNEQFF. In DNA form, the CDR3 reads TGTGCTAGCAGCTTAGTTCTTCAGCGGTTCAATGAGCAGTTCTTC. The chain uses TRBV7-7 and TRBJ2-1, with a weak D call TRBD2 (5 bases). The CDR3 extends over 15 amino acids. Germline-derived CDR1 and CDR2 are SSHAT and FNYEAQ (reference sequence).

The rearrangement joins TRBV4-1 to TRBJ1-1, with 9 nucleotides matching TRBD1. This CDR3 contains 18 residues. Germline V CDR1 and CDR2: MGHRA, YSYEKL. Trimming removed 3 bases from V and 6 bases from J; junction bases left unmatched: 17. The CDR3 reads CASSHKPGQGGFRAEAFF. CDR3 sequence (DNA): TGCGCCAGCAGCCACAAACCGGGACAGGGAGGTTTCAGGGCTGAAGCTTTCTTT.

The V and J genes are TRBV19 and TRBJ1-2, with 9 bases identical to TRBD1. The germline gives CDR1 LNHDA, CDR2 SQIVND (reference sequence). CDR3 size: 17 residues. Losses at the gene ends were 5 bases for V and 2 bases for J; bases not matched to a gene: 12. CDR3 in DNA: TGTGCCAGTAGTTCCCCGTGGACAGGGGAGCGGAACTATGGCTACACCTTC. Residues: CASSSPWTGERNYGYTF.

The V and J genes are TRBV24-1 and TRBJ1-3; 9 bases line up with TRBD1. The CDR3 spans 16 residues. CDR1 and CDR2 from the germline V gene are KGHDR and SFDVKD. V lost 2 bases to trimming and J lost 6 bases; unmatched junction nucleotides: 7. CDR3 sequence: CATSDSPRTGENTIYF. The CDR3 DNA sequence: TGTGCCACCAGTGATTCGCCGAGGACAGGGGAAAACACCATATATTTT.

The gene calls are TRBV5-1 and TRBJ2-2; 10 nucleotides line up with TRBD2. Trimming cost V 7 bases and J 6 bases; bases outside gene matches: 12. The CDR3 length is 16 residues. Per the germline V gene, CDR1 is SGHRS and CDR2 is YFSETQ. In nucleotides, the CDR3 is TGCGCCAGCTACCACACCGGGACTAGCGATCCCGGGGAGCTGTTTTTT. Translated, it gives CASYHTGTSDPGELFF.

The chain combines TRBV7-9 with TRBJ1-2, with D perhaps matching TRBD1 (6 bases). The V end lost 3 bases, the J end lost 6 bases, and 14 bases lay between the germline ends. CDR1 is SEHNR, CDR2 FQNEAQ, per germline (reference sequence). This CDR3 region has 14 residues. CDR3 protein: CASSFEGGEDGYTF. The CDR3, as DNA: TGTGCCAGCAGCTTTGAGGGGGGCGAGGATGGCTACACCTTC.

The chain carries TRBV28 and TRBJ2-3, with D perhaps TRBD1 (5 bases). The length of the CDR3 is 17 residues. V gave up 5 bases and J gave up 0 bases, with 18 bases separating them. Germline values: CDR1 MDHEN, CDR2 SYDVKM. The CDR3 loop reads CASSQGYRFYSTDTQYF. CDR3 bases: TGTGCCAGCAGTCAGGGTTATAGATTCTATAGCACAGATACGCAGTATTTT.

This CDR3 reads CASSRDRSGGYTF. The CDR3 DNA reads as TGTGCCAGCAGCCGGGACAGGTCTGGGGGCTACACCTTC. This rearrangement joins TRBV6-4 to TRBJ1-2; 8 bases are a match to TRBD1. The V gene's germline CDR1 is MRHNA and CDR2 SNTAGT. The V and J ends lost 6 bases and 8 bases, in that order; junction bases with no gene match: 8. The CDR3 loop spans 13 amino acids.

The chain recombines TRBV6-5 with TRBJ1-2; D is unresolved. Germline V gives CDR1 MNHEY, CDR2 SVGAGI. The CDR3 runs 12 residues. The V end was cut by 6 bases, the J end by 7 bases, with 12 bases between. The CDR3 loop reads CASSPDRIGYTF. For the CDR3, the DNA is TGTGCCAGCAGCCCGGACCGAATTGGCTACACCTTC.

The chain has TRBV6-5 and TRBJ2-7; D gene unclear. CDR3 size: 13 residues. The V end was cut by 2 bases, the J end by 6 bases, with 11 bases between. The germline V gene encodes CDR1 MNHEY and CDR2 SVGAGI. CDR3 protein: CASSYPPLGEQYF. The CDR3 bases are TGTGCCAGCAGTTACCCACCTCTGGGCGAGCAGTACTTC.

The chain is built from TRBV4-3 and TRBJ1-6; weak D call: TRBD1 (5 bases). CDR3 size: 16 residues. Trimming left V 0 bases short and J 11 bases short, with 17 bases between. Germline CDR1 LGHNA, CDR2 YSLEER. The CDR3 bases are TGCGCCAGCAGCCAAGATCGGATAAGGAGGGGAACACCCCTCCACTTT. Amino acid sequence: CASSQDRIRRGTPLHF.

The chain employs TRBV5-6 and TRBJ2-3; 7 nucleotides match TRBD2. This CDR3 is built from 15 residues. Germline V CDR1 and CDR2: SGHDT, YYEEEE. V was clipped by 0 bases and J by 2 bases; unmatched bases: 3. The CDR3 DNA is TGTGCCAGCAGCTTGGGGGGACTACTCACAGATACGCAGTATTTT. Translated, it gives CASSLGGLLTDTQYF.